Listed below are T cell receptor beta chains from one sample, sequenced in a study of PD-1 blockade in classical Hodgkin lymphoma. The repertoire was sequenced with immunoSEQ multiplex PCR; TCRdb's copy has only in-frame clones and lacks some. The repertoire holds tens of thousands of clones, over 60% seen once, with 22% in the top ten. The source material was peripheral blood mononuclear cells (PBMCs), sampled before the second cycle of nivolumab. The receptors were sampled from a human donor with classical Hodgkin lymphoma. The CDR3 runs from the conserved cysteine through the conserved F or W. D genes are given only for firm matches. Clone size, where shown, is once, few, many, or a class for clones that have expanded.

>TRBJ2-2|once|TRBD1|TRBV7-9
TGTGCCAGCAGCCGGCCGGGACAGGGTAAAGACGGGGAGCTGTTTTTT
CASSRPGQGKDGELFF
>TRBJ2-5|-|-|TRBV5-1
TGCGCCAGCAGCTTCGACCCCCCTCTTAAGTACTTC
CASSFDPPLKYF
>TRBJ1-6|-|TRBD1|TRBV30
TGTGCCTGGAGTGAGGACAGGCCCAATAATTCACCCCTCCACTTT
CAWSEDRPNNSPLHF
>TRBJ2-7|-|-|TRBV5-8
TGTGCCAGCAGCTTGCCGGGGAGGACCTACGAGCAGTACTTC
CASSLPGRTYEQYF
>TRBJ2-7|-|TRBD2|TRBV5-1
TGCGCCAGCAGACTCACCGGGACTAAGTCCTACGAGCAGTACTTC
CASRLTGTKSYEQYF
>TRBJ1-4|-|-|TRBV19
TGTGCCAGTAGTCCTCACACCTTAACTAATGAAAAACTGTTTTTT
CASSPHTLTNEKLFF
>TRBJ1-2|-|TRBD1|TRBV2
TGTGCCAGCACCTCGGACAGGGGCCTTCCATATGGCTACACCTTC
CASTSDRGLPYGYTF
>TRBJ1-5|-|-|TRBV11-1
TGTGCCAGCAGCGGCGAAAATCAGCCCCAGCATTTT
CASSGENQPQHF
>TRBJ1-4|once|-|TRBV27
TGTGCCAGCAGTCCTCCAGACAATGAAAAACTGTTTTTT
CASSPPDNEKLFF
>TRBJ2-5|-|-|TRBV9
TGTGCCAGCAGCGTAGACCCGGGGACGAACCAAGAGACCCAGTACTTC
CASSVDPGTNQETQYF
>TRBJ1-2|-|-|TRBV9
TGTGCCAGCAGCCGTAAGCTCAAGACCCCTAACTATGGCTACACCTTC
CASSRKLKTPNYGYTF
>TRBJ2-7|once|-|TRBV30
TGTGCCTGGAGTGTAGGCGGGGCAGCCTACGAGCAGTACTTC
CAWSVGGAAYEQYF
>TRBJ2-4|-|-|TRBV6-1
TGTGCCAGCAGTGAGGTACTAGGGGTAGGGGCCAAAAACATTCAGTACTTC
CASSEVLGVGAKNIQYF
>TRBJ1-2|-|TRBD1|TRBV10-3
TGTGCCATCAGTGGATTTTCCGGGACAGGGGGCAACTATGGCTACACCTTC
CAISGFSGTGGNYGYTF
>TRBJ2-5|-|-|TRBV9
TGTGCCAGCAGCGTAGTCCCGGGAGCGGGTGGGTCCCAGTACTTC
CASSVVPGAGGSQYF
>TRBJ2-7|-|-|TRBV10-1
TGCGCCCCTATACCCGGCGGGGACTCCTACGAGCAGTACTTC
CAPIPGGDSYEQYF
>TRBJ1-5|-|-|TRBV27
TGTGCCAGCAGGGCGACGCGAGTCAGCAATCAGCCCCAGCATTTT
CASRATRVSNQPQHF
>TRBJ2-7|-|-|TRBV7-2
TGTGCCAGCAGCTTAGGGCCCGGGGCCTACGAGCAGTACTTC
CASSLGPGAYEQYF
>TRBJ2-1|few|TRBD2|TRBV19
TGTGCCAGTAGTATGGGCGGGAGGAATGGGCAAGAGCAGTTCTTC
CASSMGGRNGQEQFF
>TRBJ1-1|few|-|TRBV10-3
TGTGCCATCAGTGAGCCGGTTGTCATGAACACTGAAGCTTTCTTT
CAISEPVVMNTEAFF
>TRBJ1-3|-|-|TRBV9
TGTGCCAGCAGCGTAGGGAGGGGTTCCTTGAACTCTGGAAACACCATATATTTT
CASSVGRGSLNSGNTIYF
>TRBJ2-2|-|-|TRBV5-4
TGTGCCAGCAGCTTCACGAGGGGAAACACCGGGGAGCTGTTTTTT
CASSFTRGNTGELFF
>TRBJ2-7|-|TRBD2|TRBV27
TGTGCCAGCAGTTTAGCGGGGGGCCCCCTCGAGCAGTACTTC
CASSLAGGPLEQYF
>TRBJ2-7|once|TRBD2|TRBV6-6
TGTGCCAGCAGTTACCAACGGGGGGCCTACGAGCAGTACTTC
CASSYQRGAYEQYF
>TRBJ1-4|once|-|TRBV15
TGTGCCACCAGCGCCCGGGTGGGGCGCGGTGAAAAACTGTTTTTT
CATSARVGRGEKLFF
>TRBJ2-1|-|TRBD1|TRBV10-3
TGTGCCATCACCGGGACAGGGGGCATCTACAATGAGCAGTTCTTC
CAITGTGGIYNEQFF
>TRBJ2-7|-|-|TRBV7-6
TGTGCCAGCAGCTTAGATGCCGAGGCGGTCGGGTACGAGCAGTACTTC
CASSLDAEAVGYEQYF
>TRBJ2-1|-|-|TRBV5-4
TGTGCCAGCAGCTTACCCTCTAGCGGACTGAGGGGGAATGAGCAGTTCTTC
CASSLPSSGLRGNEQFF
>TRBJ1-5|-|-|TRBV30
TGTGCCTGGAGTGTAGCTGGGGATCAGCCCCAGCATTTT
CAWSVAGDQPQHF
>TRBJ2-1|-|-|TRBV6-1
TGTGCCAGCAGGCCCCTTGGGGACGAGCAGTTCTTC
CASRPLGDEQFF
>TRBJ1-4|-|-|TRBV28
TGTGCCAGCAGTGTTCGCCCCCGTATGATGGAAAAACTGTTTTTT
CASSVRPRMMEKLFF
>TRBJ2-3|-|-|TRBV6-1
TGTGCCAGTCGGACTCCCGCCACAGATACGCAGTATTTT
CASRTPATDTQYF
>TRBJ1-3|once|-|TRBV29-1
TGCAGCGTTGGGCAGGCTGGAAACACCATATATTTT
CSVGQAGNTIYF
>TRBJ1-3|medium-sized|-|TRBV5-6
TGTGCCAGCAGCTTGCAAGAGGACGACACCATATATTTT
CASSLQEDDTIYF
>TRBJ1-2|-|-|TRBV5-1
TGCGCCAGCAGCTTGGAGGGCAGGGGCCATGAAGGCTATGGCTACACCTTC
CASSLEGRGHEGYGYTF
>TRBJ1-4|-|-|TRBV7-2
TGTGCCAGCAGCTTAGGGGGGTATGAAAAACTGTTTTTT
CASSLGGYEKLFF
>TRBJ2-7|-|-|TRBV4-2
TGTGCCAGCAGCCAAGAATCCAGTCTCTCCTACGAGCAGTACTTC
CASSQESSLSYEQYF
>TRBJ2-7|-|TRBD1|TRBV19
TGTGCCAGTAGTATCGGGACAGCTGTCACCTACGAGCAGTACTTC
CASSIGTAVTYEQYF
>TRBJ1-6|few|-|TRBV10-3
TGTGCCATCAGCAATAGAGAGGCGACTGATTCACCCCTCCACTTT
CAISNREATDSPLHF
>TRBJ2-7|-|-|TRBV9
TGTGCCAGCAGCGCGTCGGGTTTTGGAGAGCAGTACTTC
CASSASGFGEQYF
>TRBJ2-3|-|TRBD2|TRBV5-1
TGCGCCAGCAGCTTGGGCGGGAGGGCCGGAGATACGCAGTATTTT
CASSLGGRAGDTQYF
>TRBJ2-5|-|-|TRBV12-5
TGTGCTAGTGGTTGGTTCGGGGCGACCCAGTACTTC
CASGWFGATQYF
>TRBJ2-5|once|-|TRBV7-9
TGTGCCAGCAGCCTCCACCGAGCAGGAGAGACCCAGTACTTC
CASSLHRAGETQYF
>TRBJ1-1|medium-sized|-|TRBV7-8
TGTGCCAGCAGCTGGAGGAACACTGAAGCTTTCTTT
CASSWRNTEAFF
>TRBJ2-1|-|TRBD2|TRBV4-3
TGCGCCAGCAGCCGTAGGACTAGCGGGGGGGTTGGTGAGCAGTTCTTC
CASSRRTSGGVGEQFF
>TRBJ2-7|few|-|TRBV13
TGTGCCAGCAGCTTAGCAGGGCAGTCAAAGCAGTACTTC
CASSLAGQSKQYF
>TRBJ1-6|-|-|TRBV10-3
TGTGCCATCAGTGAGAGGCAGAAGGATTCACCCCTCCACTTT
CAISERQKDSPLHF
>TRBJ2-7|few|-|TRBV27
TGTGCCAGCAGTTCTACACCCGGGACCACCTACGAGCAGTACTTC
CASSSTPGTTYEQYF
>TRBJ1-1|-|TRBD1|TRBV28
TGTGCCAGCAGTCCTATGACAGGGAGGGGAACTGAAGCTTTCTTT
CASSPMTGRGTEAFF
>TRBJ2-4|-|-|TRBV28
TGTGCCAGCAGTCCTGGGCGGCACACGGTTCAGTACTTC
CASSPGRHTVQYF
>TRBJ2-5|-|TRBD2|TRBV4-3
TGCGCCAGCAGCCATTCACTAGCGTTTCAAGAGACCCAGTACTTC
CASSHSLAFQETQYF
>TRBJ2-4|-|-|TRBV2
TGTGCCAGCAGCGGGATTGAAAACATTCAGTACTTC
CASSGIENIQYF
>TRBJ2-2|-|TRBD2|TRBV4-2
TGTGCCAGCAGCCAAGGGGATACGGGAGGGAGGAGCGGGGAGCTGTTTTTT
CASSQGDTGGRSGELFF